This entry lists 26 T cell receptor beta chains sequenced from one sample in a study of T cells after yellow fever vaccination. TCRdb recomputed calls from the 5' RACE reads with MiXCR, one row per CDR3 protein. The data show some 600,000 distinct CDR3 sequences, roughly 17% seen once. Sequenced here: PBMCs, sampled 5 days after the first yellow fever vaccination. The source is a man between 18 and 29 years old who received the YFV17D yellow fever vaccine.

A few counts support this clonotype. The chain joins TRBV11-2 to TRBJ2-5; 13 bases are a match to TRBD2. The CDR3 covers 16 residues. Germline V gene data show CDR1 as SGHAT and CDR2 as FQNNGV. With V trimmed by 5 bases and J by 4 bases, 7 bases remained unmatched. In nucleotides, the CDR3 is TGTGCCAGCAGCCCCTGGACTAGCGGGGGCGGAGAGACCCAGTACTTC. Translated: CASSPWTSGGGETQYF.

This clonotype was detected a few times. The DNA for the CDR3 is TGTGCCAGCAGCCCTCATGCGGTTAGCACAGATACGCAGTATTTT. Residues: CASSPHAVSTDTQYF. V gene TRBV9 combines with J gene TRBJ2-3; no firm D call. From germline, CDR1 is SGDLS and CDR2 YYNGEE. This CDR3 is built from 15 residues. Trimming cost V 4 bases and J 0 bases, with 12 bases left between them.

The CDR3: CASSGTEPQFF. CDR3 in DNA: TGTGCCAGCAGTGGGACAGAGCCGCAGTTCTTC. The V gene is TRBV2, the J gene TRBJ2-1; perhaps TRBD1 as D (6 bases). The CDR3 length is 11 residues. Trimming cost V 4 bases and J 12 bases, with 10 bases left between them. Germline CDR1 reads SNHLY; CDR2 reads FYNNEI. The whole variable domain, filled in from reference TRBV2 and TRBJ2-1, reads EPEVTQTPSHQVTQMGQEVILRCVPISNHLYFYWYRQILGQKVEFLVSFYNNEISEKSEIFDDQFSVERPDGSNFTLKIRSTKLEDSAMYFCASSGTEPQFFGPGTRLTVL.

This clonotype was counted a few times. The chain employs TRBV2 and TRBJ2-1, with 10 nucleotides matching TRBD1. This CDR3 is built from 14 residues. Germline CDR1 reads SNHLY; CDR2 reads FYNNEI. J lost 5 bases, V lost 6 bases, and 4 bases had no gene match. DNA for the CDR3: TGTGCCAGCAGCGGGACAGGGGAGAACAATGAGCAGTTCTTC. Encoded protein: CASSGTGENNEQFF. The whole variable domain, remainder taken from reference TRBV2 and TRBJ2-1, is EPEVTQTPSHQVTQMGQEVILRCVPISNHLYFYWYRQILGQKVEFLVSFYNNEISEKSEIFDDQFSVERPDGSNFTLKIRSTKLEDSAMYFCASSGTGENNEQFFGPGTRLTVL.

The rearrangement joins TRBV20-1 to TRBJ1-1, with 10 bases matching TRBD1. V lost 5 bases to trimming and J lost 4 bases; unmatched junction nucleotides: 13. The CDR3 is 16 residues long. From germline, CDR1 is DFQATT and CDR2 SNEGSKA (reference sequence). This CDR3 is CSAGRGTGEVSTEAFF. Written as DNA, the CDR3 is TGCAGTGCTGGCAGGGGGACAGGGGAAGTTAGCACTGAAGCTTTCTTT.

This clonotype showed up just a few times. This chain uses TRBV9 with TRBJ2-7, with no clear D. This CDR3 spans 15 amino acids. Deletions cut 6 bases from V and 4 bases from J, with 20 bases between. Germline V CDR1 and CDR2: SGDLS, YYNGEE. CDR3 in DNA: TGTGCCAGCACCATCGGTGCCACCCCCCATTACGAGCAGTACTTC. Translating gives CASTIGATPHYEQYF.

This chain connects TRBV5-1 to TRBJ2-2; D call uncertain. V was pared by 0 bases and J by 0 bases, with 15 bases between. Per germline, CDR1 SGHRS and CDR2 YFSETQ. CDR3 size: 18 residues. The CDR3 sequence is CASSLAIYRPSNTGELFF. For the CDR3, the DNA is TGCGCCAGCAGCTTGGCCATTTATCGTCCTTCGAACACCGGGGAGCTGTTTTTT. Full variable domain (rest looked up from reference TRBV5-1 and TRBJ2-2): KAGVTQTPRYLIKTRGQQVTLSCSPISGHRSVSWYQQTPGQGLQFLFEYFSETQRNKGNFPGRFSGRQFSNSRSEMNVSTLELGDSALYLCASSLAIYRPSNTGELFFGEGSRLTVL.

In its sample, this clonotype was seen many times. J is TRBJ2-1 and V is TRBV12-3 or TRBV12-4, with D maybe TRBD2 (5 bases). With 6 bases removed from V and 6 bases from J, the gap between germline ends came to 18 bases. The CDR3 sequence is 15 residues long. CDR3 bases: TGTGCCAGCAGCTTCGGGGAACTTGTCAGCAATGAGCAGTTCTTC. Translated, it gives CASSFGELVSNEQFF.

The rearrangement joins TRBV5-1 to TRBJ2-1, with D perhaps matching TRBD1 (6 bases). Trimming pared 0 bases from V and 5 bases from J, leaving 9 bases between. CDR1 and CDR2 (germline): SGHRS, YFSETQ. The CDR3 totals 14 residues. The DNA for the CDR3 is TGCGCCAGCAGCTTGGAGACAGGACACAATGAGCAGTTCTTC. It is translated as CASSLETGHNEQFF.

This rearrangement joins TRBV28 to TRBJ2-5; 8 nucleotides line up with TRBD2. Germline V CDR1 and CDR2: MDHEN, SYDVKM. The CDR3 sequence is 13 residues long. V trimming: 8 bases; J trimming: 4 bases; junction bases outside the gene matches: 6. The CDR3 loop reads CASREGTIETQYF. CDR3 bases: TGTGCCAGCCGGGAGGGAACGATAGAGACCCAGTACTTC.

This clonotype was detected a few times. V gene TRBV3-1 combines with J gene TRBJ2-3; 8 bases are a match to TRBD2. V lost 1 base and J lost 4; bases outside the gene matches: 7. CDR1 and CDR2 from the germline V gene are LGHDT and YNNKEL (reference sequence). The CDR3 extends over 16 amino acids. The CDR3 here is CASSQGSRGAADTQYF. In DNA, the CDR3 is TGTGCCAGCAGCCAAGGCTCGCGGGGGGCTGCAGATACGCAGTATTTT.

The sample holds many counts of this clonotype. The chain combines TRBV18 with TRBJ2-1; 7 bases map to TRBD1. Germline V CDR1 and CDR2: KGHSH, LQKENI. CDR3 length equals 13 residues. Trimming cost V 3 bases and J 15 bases; bases outside gene matches: 11. This CDR3 reads CASSPSGQTSPFF. CDR3 in DNA: TGTGCCAGCTCACCTTCGGGACAGACGTCGCCGTTCTTC.

This clonotype showed up just a few times. The V gene is TRBV7-9, the J gene TRBJ2-7; TRBD1 or TRBD2 may be the D gene (5 bases each). The V gene lost 5 bases and the J gene lost 3 bases, with 17 bases spanning the gap. The germline CDR1 and CDR2 sequences are SEHNR and FQNEAQ (reference sequence). CDR3 length: 15 amino acids. CDR3 coding DNA: TGTGCCAGCAGCCCCTTGGAACCTGGGGGCTACGAGCAGTACTTC. It is translated as CASSPLEPGGYEQYF.

This chain uses TRBV7-9 with TRBJ2-5; 7 nucleotides match TRBD2. With V trimmed by 4 bases and J by 3 bases, 14 bases remained unmatched. In germline, CDR1 is SEHNR, CDR2 FQNEAQ (reference sequence). The CDR3 runs 17 residues. CDR3 residues: CASSYSIRGRGEETQYF. CDR3 nucleotides: TGTGCCAGCAGCTACTCCATTAGGGGTCGGGGGGAAGAGACCCAGTACTTC. The variable domain in full, completed from reference TRBV7-9 and TRBJ2-5, reads DTGVSQNPRHKITKRGQNVTFRCDPISEHNRLYWYRQTLGQGPEFLTYFQNEAQLEKSRLLSDRFSAERPKGSFSTLEIQRTEQGDSAMYLCASSYSIRGRGEETQYFGPGTRLLVL.

The chain carries TRBV6-5 and TRBJ1-1; D might be TRBD1 (5 bases). Germline loops: CDR1 MNHEY, CDR2 SVGAGI. V was cut by 2 bases and J by 3 bases, with 10 bases left in between. The CDR3 is 14 residues long. Here the CDR3 reads CASSYRSGYTEAFF. The CDR3 DNA follows: TGTGCCAGCAGTTACAGGTCAGGGTACACTGAAGCTTTCTTT.

V gene TRBV12-3 or TRBV12-4 combines with J gene TRBJ1-1; tentatively, D is TRBD1 (6 bases). With 10 bases removed from V and 4 bases from J, the gap between germline ends came to 16 bases. The CDR3 totals 13 residues. The CDR3 sequence is CATYGGSLTEAFF. The CDR3, as DNA: TGTGCCACCTATGGGGGCAGCCTCACTGAAGCTTTCTTT.

This clonotype has more than one count but fewer than ten. The V and J genes are TRBV20-1 and TRBJ2-1, with 9 bases that match TRBD2. Germline values: CDR1 DFQATT, CDR2 SNEGSKA (reference sequence). Trimming took 3 bases from V and 2 from J; bases not matched to a gene: 8. The length of the CDR3 is 16 residues. CDR3 sequence reads: CSASDQAGGPYNEQFF. CDR3 nucleotide sequence: TGCAGTGCTAGTGATCAAGCGGGGGGACCCTACAATGAGCAGTTCTTC.

The sample holds a few counts of this clonotype. This chain links TRBV4-1 with TRBJ1-4, with no clear D. In germline, CDR1 is MGHRA, CDR2 YSYEKL. The CDR3 has 13 amino acids. The ends were cut back, 4 bases at V and 8 bases at J, with 11 bases in the middle. The CDR3, as DNA: TGCGCCAGCAGCCGATTACTGGGGGAAAAACTGTTTTTT. Its translation: CASSRLLGEKLFF.

The chain links TRBV29-1 to TRBJ2-5, with 8 bases aligning to TRBD2. The CDR3 sequence is 16 residues long. Germline-derived CDR1 and CDR2 are SQVTM and ANQGSEA. V shed 6 bases, J shed 4 bases, and the junction held 16 bases outside the gene matches. The chain's CDR3 is CSVAGGGLLTGETQYF. The CDR3 DNA reads TGCAGCGTCGCGGGGGGCGGGCTCCTAACGGGAGAGACCCAGTACTTC. Using reference TRBV29-1 and TRBJ2-5 for the parts outside the CDR3, the full variable domain is SAVISQKPSRDICQRGTSLTIQCQVDSQVTMMFWYRQQPGQSLTLIATANQGSEATYESGFVIDKFPISRPNLTFSTLTVSNMSPEDSSIYLCSVAGGGLLTGETQYFGPGTRLLVL.

This clonotype was observed a few times. V and J are TRBV11-2 and TRBJ1-1, with 8 bases that match TRBD1. V was clipped by 5 bases and J by 5 bases; unmatched bases: 10. Germline V gene lookup returns CDR1 SGHAT and CDR2 FQNNGV. This CDR3 spans 15 amino acids. The CDR3 sequence is CASSRIRGRRTEAFF. CDR3 bases: TGTGCCAGCAGCCGCATCAGGGGGCGCCGAACTGAAGCTTTCTTT.

The CDR3 nucleotides are TGTGCCAGCAGTGTGCGGGGGGCGGATGCAGATACGCAGTATTTT. Translated: CASSVRGADADTQYF. The J gene is TRBJ2-3, the V gene TRBV6-1, with TRBD2 identical over 8 bases. This CDR3 has 15 amino acids. V shed 4 bases, J shed 4 bases, and the junction held 7 bases outside the gene matches. The germline CDR1 and CDR2 sequences are MNHNS and SASEGT.

In its sample, this clonotype was seen a few times. V and J are TRBV15 and TRBJ1-2; no firm D call. Germline V gives CDR1 LNHNV, CDR2 YYDKDF (reference sequence). The CDR3 length is 12 residues. Trimming shortened V by 0 bases and J by 4 bases, and 3 bases separated the two germline ends. The CDR3 DNA is TGTGCCACCAGCAGAGACAGCTATGGCTACACCTTC. Amino acid sequence: CATSRDSYGYTF.

The gene calls are TRBV7-2 and TRBJ1-2, with a possible D match to TRBD1 (6 bases). Germline V lookup: CDR1 SGHTA, CDR2 FQGNSA. Trimming removed 1 base from V and 4 bases from J, with 13 bases in between. The CDR3 covers 15 residues. The CDR3 region has the DNA TGTGCCAGCAGCTTAGTCCAAGGGGGGAGCTATGGCTACACCTTC. This codes for CASSLVQGGSYGYTF.

This chain joins TRBV5-1 and TRBJ1-1; D remains ambiguous. CDR3 length equals 13 residues. Trimming took off 9 bases at V and 4 bases at J, with 16 bases between the two ends. Germline CDR1 and CDR2: SGHRS and YFSETQ. Here the CDR3 reads CAIPGEETTEAFF. The CDR3 DNA reads as TGCGCCATTCCCGGGGAGGAAACCACTGAAGCTTTCTTT.

This sequence joins TRBV6-1 and TRBJ2-3, with D unresolved. V gave up 7 bases and J gave up 4 bases, with 12 bases separating them. Germline CDR1 MNHNS, CDR2 SASEGT. The CDR3 covers 13 residues. CDR3 amino acids: CASIVVGADTQYF. CDR3 coding DNA: TGTGCCAGCATTGTTGTTGGGGCAGATACGCAGTATTTT.

This clonotype was detected a few times. The chain carries TRBV5-6 and TRBJ2-1; 9 nucleotides line up with TRBD2. Trimming removed 5 bases from V and 4 bases from J; junction bases left unmatched: 7. The CDR3 is 15 amino acids. Germline CDR1 SGHDT, CDR2 YYEEEE. CDR3 sequence: CASSTAGGSYNEQFF. The CDR3 coding sequence is TGTGCCAGCAGTACCGCGGGGGGGTCTTACAATGAGCAGTTCTTC.